A single count supports the clone carrying this T cell receptor (beta chain). The CDR3 loop spans 14 amino acids. V lost 2 bases and J 0 bases, leaving 10 bases between the germline ends. Germline assignment: CDR1 GTSNPN and CDR2 SVGIG (reference sequence). Some clones are missing from TCRdb's copy, which holds only in-frame ones; the method was immunoSEQ multiplex PCR. The table has approximately 110,000 clones, roughly 85% seen once. These data originate in a study of T cell responses to AZD1222 COVID-19 vaccine. The sequence derives from an adult who received the AZD1222 COVID-19 vaccine. The genes are TRBV30 and TRBJ1-1, with D possibly matching TRBD1 (6 bases). This material consisted of peripheral blood, taken 28 days after the second AZD1222 dose. The CDR3 nucleotides are TGTGCCTGGAGTAAAAGGGGGATGAACACTGAAGCTTTCTTT. Its translation: CAWSKRGMNTEAFF.